Listed below are T cell receptor beta chains from one sample, sequenced in a study of shared clonotypes between healthy human individuals. Measured with immunoSEQ multiplex PCR; TCRdb has only the in-frame clones, and not every one. Of some 2.4 million clones listed, under 95% are singletons. Sequencing was done on a sample of naive CD4+ T cells from PBMCs. Receptor source: a man aged 18 to 35 in good health. Some clones in this sample may be carry-over from other donors' samples. CDR3s include the opening cysteine and the closing phenylalanine or tryptophan.

V gene	J gene	CDR3 protein
TRBV7-9	TRBJ1-6	CASSETTGALHF
TRBV7-2	TRBJ2-1	CASSLDGLAGNEQFF
TRBV28	TRBJ1-2	CASSSQEGYTF
TRBV10-3	TRBJ1-1	CAITPDRRYTEAFF
TRBV6-5	TRBJ1-1	CASSYGTGGVGTEAFF
TRBV4-3	TRBJ1-1	CASSPRLLQGGTEAFF
TRBV5-4	TRBJ2-3	CASSSGTSGRATDTQYF
TRBV9	TRBJ1-3	CASSVSTGYSGNTIYF
TRBV19	TRBJ2-7	CASSGVGVGFYEQYF
TRBV28	TRBJ1-5	CASSLNGGGQPQHF
TRBV9	TRBJ2-1	CASSLKSSDSLQFF
TRBV7-9	TRBJ2-1	CASSPRPGRIPSYNEQFF
TRBV7-3	TRBJ1-2	CASSPLAGTRYGYTF
TRBV6-1	TRBJ2-7	CASSLTGEEDEQYF
TRBV18	TRBJ1-1	CASSPTGEKNTEAFF
TRBV15	TRBJ2-7	CATSRGTTGSYEQYF
TRBV4-3	TRBJ2-1	CASSQDNYGNEQFF
TRBV28	TRBJ1-6	CASSLFSRRGSSYNSPLHF
TRBV2	TRBJ1-1	CASKTSHRGGMNTEAFF
TRBV6-5	TRBJ2-2	CASSTGTTNTGELFF
TRBV5-1	TRBJ2-2	CASSRGGPGELFF
TRBV7-9	TRBJ1-1	CASSRDVAEAFF
TRBV5-1	TRBJ2-1	CASSLAGRAEQFF
TRBV7-2	TRBJ2-7	CASTPDRDSPYEQYF
TRBV4-1	TRBJ2-7	CASSQGTLGAYEQYF
TRBV27	TRBJ1-2	CASPIIPRVGYGYTF
TRBV9	TRBJ2-2	CASSPTSANTGELFF
TRBV6-5	TRBJ2-7	CASRPASLGEYEQYF
TRBV6-5	TRBJ1-1	CASNRPLGDTEAFF
TRBV2	TRBJ1-3	CASTNGGLGNTIYF
TRBV6-1	TRBJ1-1	CATPATSARNTEAFF
TRBV7-3	TRBJ2-2	CASNLGGVGELFF
TRBV19	TRBJ1-5	CASSIDNAVMSNQPQHF
TRBV9	TRBJ1-3	CASSSPQGLGNTIYF
TRBV5-6	TRBJ2-4	CASSLGGGGKNIQYF
TRBV28	TRBJ2-7	CASSPPGSFYEQYF
TRBV28	TRBJ1-1	CASSFWAGDTEAFF
TRBV18	TRBJ2-5	CASSPQGAGQYQETQYF
TRBV19	TRBJ2-3	CAQNQGARDVTDTQYF
TRBV5-1	TRBJ2-7	CASSFSSYEQYF
TRBV5-1	TRBJ2-5	CASSSGQSRETQYF
TRBV28	TRBJ2-2	CASSLRLGGYNGELFF
TRBV11-2	TRBJ1-1	CASSFQGAIGTEAFF
TRBV7-2	TRBJ1-2	CASSLGQGYGYTF
TRBV9	TRBJ2-1	CASSVGIGTATSEQFF
TRBV6-5	TRBJ2-7	CASSSTGTEQYF
TRBV7-6	TRBJ1-5	CASSDRESQPQHF
TRBV6-1	TRBJ1-1	CASSGSTEAFF
TRBV5-1	TRBJ1-2	CASSLVQNYGYTF
TRBV7-8	TRBJ2-2	CASSLSASPGELFF
TRBV19	TRBJ2-3	CASRSLAGGQNTQYF
TRBV28	TRBJ1-5	CASSPGQAINQPQHF
TRBV7-2	TRBJ1-1	CASSLAREHTEAFF
TRBV28	TRBJ2-2	CASTLGGSTGELFF